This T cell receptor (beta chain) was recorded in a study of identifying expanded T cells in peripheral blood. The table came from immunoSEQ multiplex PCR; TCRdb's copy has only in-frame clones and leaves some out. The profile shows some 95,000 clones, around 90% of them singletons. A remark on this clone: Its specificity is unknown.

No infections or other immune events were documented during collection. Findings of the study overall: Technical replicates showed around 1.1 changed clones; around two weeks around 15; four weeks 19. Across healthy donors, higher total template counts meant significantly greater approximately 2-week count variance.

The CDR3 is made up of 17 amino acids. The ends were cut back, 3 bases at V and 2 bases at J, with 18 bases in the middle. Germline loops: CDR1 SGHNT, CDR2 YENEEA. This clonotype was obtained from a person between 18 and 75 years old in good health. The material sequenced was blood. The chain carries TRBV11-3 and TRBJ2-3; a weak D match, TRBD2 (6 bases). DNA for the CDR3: TGTGCCAGCAGCTTGGGGGTCCCTAGCGACCTCACAGATACGCAGTATTTT. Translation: CASSLGVPSDLTDTQYF.